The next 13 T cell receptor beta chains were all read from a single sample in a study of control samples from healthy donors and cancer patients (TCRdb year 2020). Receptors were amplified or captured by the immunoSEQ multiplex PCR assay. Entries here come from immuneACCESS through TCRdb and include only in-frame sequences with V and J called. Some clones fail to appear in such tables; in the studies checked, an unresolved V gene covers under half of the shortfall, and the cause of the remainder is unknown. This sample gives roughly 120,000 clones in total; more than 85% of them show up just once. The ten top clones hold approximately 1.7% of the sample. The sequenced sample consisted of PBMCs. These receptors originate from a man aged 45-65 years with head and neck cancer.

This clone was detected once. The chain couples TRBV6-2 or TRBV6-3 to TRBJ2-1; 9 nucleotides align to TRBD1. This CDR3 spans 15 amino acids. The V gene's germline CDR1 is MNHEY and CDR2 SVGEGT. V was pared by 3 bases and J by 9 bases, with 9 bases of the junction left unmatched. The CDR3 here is CASSYRGQGVSEQFF. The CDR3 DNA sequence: TGTGCCAGCAGTTATAGGGGACAGGGAGTGAGTGAGCAGTTCTTC.

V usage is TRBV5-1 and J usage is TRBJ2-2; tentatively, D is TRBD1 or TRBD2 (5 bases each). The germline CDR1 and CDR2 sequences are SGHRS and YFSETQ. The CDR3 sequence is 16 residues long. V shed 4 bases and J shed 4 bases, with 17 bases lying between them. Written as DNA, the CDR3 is TGCGCCAGCAGCCTAGGGACCCTAACTCCCACCGGGGAGCTGTTTTTT. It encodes CASSLGTLTPTGELFF.

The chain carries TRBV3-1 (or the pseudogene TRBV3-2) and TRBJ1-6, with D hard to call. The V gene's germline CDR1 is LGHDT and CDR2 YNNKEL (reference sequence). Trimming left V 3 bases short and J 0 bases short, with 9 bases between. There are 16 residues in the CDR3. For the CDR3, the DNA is TGTGCCAGCAGCCATCCACTGAGCTCCTATAATTCACCCCTCCACTTT. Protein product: CASSHPLSSYNSPLHF.

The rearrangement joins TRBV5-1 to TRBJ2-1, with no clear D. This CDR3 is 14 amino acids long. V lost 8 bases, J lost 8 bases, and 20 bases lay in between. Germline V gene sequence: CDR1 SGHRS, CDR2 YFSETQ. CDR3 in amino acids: CASGPAYLKYEQFF. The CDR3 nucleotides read TGCGCCAGTGGGCCAGCCTACCTTAAGTATGAGCAGTTCTTC.

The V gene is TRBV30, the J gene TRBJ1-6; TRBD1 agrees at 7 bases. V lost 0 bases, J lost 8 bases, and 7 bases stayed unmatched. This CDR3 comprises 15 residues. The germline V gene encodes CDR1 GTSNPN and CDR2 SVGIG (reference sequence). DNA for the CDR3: TGTGCCTGGAGTGTAGTCCCAGGGGGAGATTCACCCCTCCACTTT. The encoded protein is CAWSVVPGGDSPLHF.

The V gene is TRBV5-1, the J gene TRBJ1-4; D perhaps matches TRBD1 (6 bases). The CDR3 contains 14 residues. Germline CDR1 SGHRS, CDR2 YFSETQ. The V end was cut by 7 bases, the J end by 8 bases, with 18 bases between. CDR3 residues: CASGRGGGAEKLFF. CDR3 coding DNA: TGCGCCAGCGGGAGGGGTGGGGGCGCAGAAAAACTGTTTTTT.

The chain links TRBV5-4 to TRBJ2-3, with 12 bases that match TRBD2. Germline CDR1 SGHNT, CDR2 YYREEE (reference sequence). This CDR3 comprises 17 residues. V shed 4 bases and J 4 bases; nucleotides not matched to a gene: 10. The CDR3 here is CASSKQVSSGGADTQYF. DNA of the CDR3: TGTGCCAGCAGCAAGCAGGTTTCTAGCGGGGGGGCAGATACGCAGTATTTT.

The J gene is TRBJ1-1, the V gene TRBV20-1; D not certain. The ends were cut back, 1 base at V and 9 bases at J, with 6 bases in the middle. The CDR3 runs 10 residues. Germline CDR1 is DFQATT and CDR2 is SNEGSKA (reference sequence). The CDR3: CSARASKAFF. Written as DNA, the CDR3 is TGCAGTGCTAGAGCGTCCAAAGCTTTCTTT.

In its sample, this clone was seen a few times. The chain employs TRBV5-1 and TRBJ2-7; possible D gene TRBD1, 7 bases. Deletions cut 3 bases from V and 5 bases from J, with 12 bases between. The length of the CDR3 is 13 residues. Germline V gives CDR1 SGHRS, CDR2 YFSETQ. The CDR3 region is CASSSGGPDEQYF. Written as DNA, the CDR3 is TGCGCCAGCAGCTCAGGGGGGCCGGACGAGCAGTACTTC.

The CDR3 DNA follows: TGTGCCAGCAGCTTAGCACTGGGTAACTACAATGAGCAGTTCTTC. Translating it yields CASSLALGNYNEQFF. The chain recombines TRBV7-2 with TRBJ2-1, with D uncertain. CDR3 size: 15 residues. The germline gives CDR1 SGHTA, CDR2 FQGNSA. Trimming left V 0 bases short and J 3 bases short, with 9 bases between.

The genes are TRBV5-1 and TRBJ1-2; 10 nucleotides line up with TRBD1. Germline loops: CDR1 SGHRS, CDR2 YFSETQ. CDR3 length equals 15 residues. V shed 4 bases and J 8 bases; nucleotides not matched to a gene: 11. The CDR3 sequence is CASSHAGTGAWGYTF. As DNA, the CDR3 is TGCGCCAGCAGCCACGCCGGGACAGGGGCGTGGGGCTACACCTTC.

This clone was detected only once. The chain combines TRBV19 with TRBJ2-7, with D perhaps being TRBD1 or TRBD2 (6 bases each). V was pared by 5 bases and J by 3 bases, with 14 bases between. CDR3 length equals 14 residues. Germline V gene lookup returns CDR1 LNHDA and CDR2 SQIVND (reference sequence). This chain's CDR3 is CASSPGGGDYEQYF. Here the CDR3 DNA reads TGTGCCAGTAGTCCCGGGGGCGGGGACTACGAGCAGTACTTC.

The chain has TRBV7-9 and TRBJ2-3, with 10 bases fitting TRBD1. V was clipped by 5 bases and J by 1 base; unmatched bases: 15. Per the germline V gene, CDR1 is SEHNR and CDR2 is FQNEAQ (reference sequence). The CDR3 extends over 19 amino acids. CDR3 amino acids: CASSRWVGQGETGTDTQYF. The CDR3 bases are TGTGCCAGCAGCCGCTGGGTCGGACAGGGGGAAACCGGCACAGATACGCAGTATTTT.